This TCR beta chain originates from a study of blood T cell repertoires in COVID-19. Across the whole study: Specimens from acute and convalescent COVID-19 originated in the United States, Italy and Spain. In each case, the material was cDNA or gDNA derived from T cells, B-cell-depleted T cells, or PBMCs.

The junction had 6 bases not matched to a gene; V was cut back by 3 bases and J by 8 bases. CDR3 length equals 14 residues. Germline CDR1 reads SEHNR; CDR2 reads FQNEAQ (reference sequence). Note on this clone: The sample contains more than one DNA sequence encoding this CDR3.

Enrollees, about 18 to 89 years old, lived in 24 US areas. Original analysis: Reference gene primer amplification in the assay estimated nucleated cell counts. Data came from immunoSEQ multiplex PCR; TCRdb stores just in-frame clones and leaves some out. D and trimming were read from the DNA, whereas the V and J calls and clone size are those reported in that table. The sample consists of 500,000 or so clones, approximately 90% of them appearing once. The gene calls are TRBV7-9 and TRBJ1-4, with TRBD1 identical over 7 bases. The material sequenced was PBMCs or T cells enriched from blood (not recorded which). The source of this sequence is a woman aged 18-35 years who had recovered from COVID-19. CDR3 sequence (DNA): TGTGCCAGCAGCTTGAACCAGGGGGAAGAAAAACTGTTTTTT. Translation gives CASSLNQGEEKLFF.